This record covers a single T cell receptor beta chain. The data were obtained in a study of technical replicates of blood from a handful of donors. Libraries were prepared by immunoSEQ multiplex PCR; TCRdb keeps only in-frame clonotypes and omits some of them. The table records about 79,000 clones, 91% of them present only once. This CDR3 contains 16 residues. V was trimmed by 3 bases and J by 1 base, leaving 16 bases between them. This receptor was obtained from a human donor in good health. Some clones in this sample may be carry-over from other donors' samples. This chain links TRBV23-1 with TRBJ2-7, with a possible D match to TRBD2 (5 bases). TRBV23-1 is assigned to the ORF class and has an uncertain function. Sequencing was carried out using T cells isolated from PBMCs. This CDR3 is CASSHFPLRDSYEQYF. CDR3 nucleotides: TGCGCCAGCAGTCATTTCCCCCTGAGGGATTCCTACGAGCAGTACTTC.